One and the same sample provided the 25 T cell receptor gamma chains below, sequenced in a study of γδ T cells in repeated Plasmodium falciparum infection. Bulk repertoires came from Vgamma9/Vdelta2+ or Vdelta2-negative gammadelta T cells flow-sorted from PBMC. TCRdb ran CATT on the multiplex PCR reads. The sample lists 25,000 to 30,000 gamma-chain clones, 2.5% to 3.5% occurring once. Input material: gamma-delta T cells from blood. The receptors derive from a pool of human donors (malaria-infected and uninfected, not separated).

This clone was counted many times. A clone one base away is much larger, so this may be a read error. The chain joins TRGV5 to TRGJ1 or TRGJ2. The junction had 3 bases not matched to a gene; V was cut back by 5 bases and J by 8 bases. This CDR3 is 10 amino acids long. From germline, CDR1 is VINAFY and CDR2 YDVSNSKD. CDR3 DNA: TGTGCCACCTGGGGCCATAAGAAACTCTTT. Translation: CATWGHKKLF.

This clone was observed many times. This DNA translates differently at residue 9 from the TCRdb protein, which is that of a much larger clone; a read error is likely, and the protein shown is the DNA's own translation. The chain couples TRGV9 to TRGJ1 or TRGJ2. The J gene, absent from TCRdb, was called here by matching the DNA to germline. CDR3 length: 12 residues. CDR1 and CDR2 from the germline V gene are GITISATS and ISYDGTV (reference sequence). V lost 3 bases and J lost 12; bases outside the gene matches: 11. In DNA, the CDR3 is TGTGCCTTGTGGGAGCCGGGGGATAGGAAACTCTTT. Translation gives CALWEPGDRKLF.

This clone was counted at least ten times. TCRdb attributes to this sequence the protein of a much larger clone, which differs from the DNA translation at residue 14; a read error is likely, and the protein displayed is translated from the DNA. The chain's CDR3 is CALCLHNRQPNYYRKLF. The CDR3 nucleotides are TGTGCCTTGTGTCTCCACAACCGACAACCGAATTATTATAGGAAACTCTTT. The chain uses TRGV9 and TRGJ1 or TRGJ2. Here the J gene came from matching the DNA to germline, since TCRdb omits it. Germline CDR1 and CDR2: GITISATS and ISYDGTV (reference sequence). The CDR3 length is 17 residues.

As for this clone: This likely stems from a read error, as it lies one base from a far larger clone. It is unclear where the CDR3 begins or ends on the DNA, so no DNA is shown, and the CDR3 is as TCRdb lists it. No J gene was called, and the V gene is TRGV9. Germline CDR1 and CDR2: GITISATS and ISYDGTV (reference sequence). 33 amino acids form the CDR3, both terminal residues included. The chain's CDR3 is CALWEVKRDDIRNSLAVEQHLLSQVSIGRIQHF.

This clone turned up a few times. This likely stems from a read error, as it lies one base from a far larger clone. Within the sample, other DNA sequences also encode this same CDR3. This chain uses TRGV4 with TRGJ1 or TRGJ2. The J gene comes from matching the DNA to germline here; TCRdb lacks it. In germline, CDR1 is EGSTGY, CDR2 YDSYTSSV. The CDR3 is 15 amino acids. CDR3 residues: CATWKSETNYYKKLF. For the CDR3, the DNA is TGCGCCACCTGGAAATCTGAAACGAATTATTATAAGAAACTCTTT.

In this sample, this clone turned up many times. The protein recorded in TCRdb matches a much larger clone and deviates from this DNA's translation at residue 11, suggesting a read error; the protein here is obtained by translating the DNA. Called V gene: TRGV9; the J gene was not called. There are 13 residues in the CDR3. Germline loops: CDR1 GITISATS, CDR2 ISYDGTV (reference sequence). The CDR3 loop reads CALWEWNYYKRLF. CDR3 DNA sequence: TGTGCCTTGTGGGAGTGGAATTATTATAAGAGACTCTTT.

The sample holds many counts of this clone. This likely traces to a read error, being one base from a far larger clone. Additional DNA sequences in this sample encode the identical CDR3. The chain recombines TRGV9 with TRGJP. This CDR3 comprises 17 residues. Germline V gives CDR1 GITISATS, CDR2 ISYDGTV (reference sequence). CDR3 loop: CALWEVQGGLGKKIKVF. CDR3 in DNA: TGTGCCTTATGGGAGGTGCAAGGGGGGTTGGGCAAAAAAATCAAGGTATTT.

This clone was seen many times. A read error likely explains this, since a far larger clone differs by one base. The same CDR3 can be traced to other DNA sequences in this sample. No J gene was called, and the V gene is TRGV9. The germline gives CDR1 GITISATS, CDR2 ISYDGTV (reference sequence). The CDR3 loop spans 18 amino acids. CDR3 in DNA: TGTGCCTTGTGGGAGGTTCATCCTCAAGAGTTGGGCAAAAAAATCAAGGTATTC. It encodes CALWEVHPQELGKKIKVF.

In this sample, this clone turned up a few times. TCRdb shows a much larger clone's protein in place of this DNA's translation, and the two differ at residue 12, likely through a read error; the protein shown is translated from the DNA. The chain combines TRGV9 with TRGJP. Germline V lookup: CDR1 GITISATS, CDR2 ISYDGTV (reference sequence). The CDR3 extends over 17 amino acids. Written as DNA, the CDR3 is TGTGCCTTGTGGGAGGTGCTGGTAGAGTTGGGCGAAAAAATCAAGGTATTT. This translates into CALWEVLVELGEKIKVF.

About this clone: The protein recorded in TCRdb matches a much larger clone and deviates from this DNA's translation at residue 8, suggesting a read error; the protein here is obtained by translating the DNA. Other nucleotide sequences from this sample produce the same CDR3. The V gene is TRGV9, the J gene TRGJP. The CDR3 is made up of 18 amino acids. Germline CDR1 and CDR2: GITISATS and ISYDGTV (reference sequence). Germline trimming cut 1 base from V and 4 bases from J; bases unmatched to any gene: 7. As DNA, the CDR3 is TGTGCCTTGTGGGAGGTTCATCTTCAAGAGTTGGGCAAAAAAATCAAGGTATTT. Its translation is CALWEVHLQELGKKIKVF.

This clone was seen at least ten times. The mismatch at residue 13 between this DNA's translation and the TCRdb protein of a much larger clone likely reflects a read error; the protein shown is translated from the DNA. This chain links TRGV9 with TRGJP. The V gene's germline CDR1 is GITISATS and CDR2 ISYDGTV (reference sequence). The CDR3 is 16 residues long. The CDR3: CALWEHQELGKKTKVF. CDR3 DNA: TGTGCCTTGTGGGAGCACCAAGAGTTGGGCAAAAAAACCAAGGTATTT.

With regard to this clone: The DNA is left out, because the CDR3 cannot be placed on it with certainty; the CDR3 is given as TCRdb lists it. A V gene of TRGV4 was called, but no J gene was assigned. From germline, CDR1 is EGSTGY and CDR2 YDSYTSSV. Ends included, the CDR3 has 32 residues. This CDR3 reads CATWDGQGYYKKLFGSEQHLLSQVSIGRIQHF.

A word on this clone: The protein in TCRdb stems from a much larger clone and differs at residue 12 from this DNA's translation, likely a read error; here the protein is translated from the DNA. No J gene call was made, and the V gene is TRGV9. Germline V gives CDR1 GITISATS, CDR2 ISYDGTV (reference sequence). The length of the CDR3 is 14 residues. CDR3 residues: CALWEAQCYYKRLF. The CDR3 DNA is TGTGCCTTGTGGGAGGCGCAGTGTTATTATAAGAGACTCTTT.

This clone came up a few times. The translation of this DNA and the TCRdb protein of a much larger clone differ at residue 5, probably owing to a read error; the protein shown here is translated from the DNA. This chain links TRGV3 with TRGJ1 or TRGJ2. V was clipped by 6 bases and J by 11 bases; unmatched bases: 10. Germline-derived CDR1 and CDR2 are VTNTFY and YDVSTARD (reference sequence). The length of the CDR3 is 11 residues. The CDR3 DNA reads TGTGCCACCTGGAACATTTTTCAGAAACTCTTT. Its protein product is CATWNIFQKLF.

Only a few counts were recorded for this clone. A read error likely explains why the TCRdb protein, taken from a much larger clone, differs from this DNA's translation at residue 6; the protein shown is translated from the DNA. V gene TRGV4 combines with J gene TRGJP1. Since TCRdb gives no J gene, matching the DNA to germline was used here to assign it. This CDR3 region has 14 residues. V lost 4 bases and J lost 1; bases outside the gene matches: 3. From germline, CDR1 is EGSTGY and CDR2 YDSYTSSV. The CDR3 nucleotides are TGTGCCACCTGGGACGGTACCACTGGTTGGTTCAAGATATTT. It encodes CATWDGTTGWFKIF.

At least ten counts were recorded for this clone. The chain uses TRGV2 and TRGJ1 or TRGJ2. Germline CDR1 reads EGSNGY; CDR2 reads YDSYNSKV. Trimming cost V 5 bases and J 3 bases; bases outside gene matches: 4. This CDR3 has 12 residues. The CDR3 bases are TGTGCCACCTGGGTTATTTATTATAAGAAACTCTTT. Translation: CATWVIYYKKLF.

Points on this clone: The protein TCRdb lists belongs to a much larger clone and differs from this DNA's translation at residue 6, which points to a read error; the protein shown is made from the DNA. The chain carries TRGV9 and TRGJ1 or TRGJ2. The J gene, not given by TCRdb, was assigned here from a germline match of the nucleotide sequence. V trimming: 3 bases; J trimming: 0 bases; junction bases outside the gene matches: 14. CDR1 GITISATS and CDR2 ISYDGTV come from the germline V gene (reference sequence). The CDR3 is made up of 17 amino acids. As DNA, the CDR3 is TGTGCCTTGTGGGAGCTAACAACCCCCTGGAATTATTATAAGAAACTCTTT. It encodes CALWELTTPWNYYKKLF.

This clone was seen more than once but under ten times. A read error is the likely source, as a far larger clone sits one nucleotide away. The sample has other DNA sequences that encode this CDR3 too. V and J are TRGV9 and TRGJ1 or TRGJ2. The CDR3 has 14 residues. In germline, CDR1 is GITISATS, CDR2 ISYDGTV (reference sequence). CDR3 coding DNA: TGTGCCTTGTGGGAGGCAAGAGATTATTACAAGAAACTCTTT. Encoded protein: CALWEARDYYKKLF.

This clone was observed at least ten times. Only one base separates this from a far larger clonotype, so it likely reflects a read error. Distinct nucleotide sequences in the sample also encode this CDR3. The V and J genes are TRGV9 and TRGJ1 or TRGJ2. As TCRdb names no J gene, one was assigned here on the basis of a DNA match to germline. After removal of 4 bases from V and 5 bases from J, the junction contained 14 bases not matched to a gene. Germline V lookup: CDR1 GITISATS, CDR2 ISYDGTV (reference sequence). The CDR3 spans 15 residues. CDR3 residues: CALWDRLQGNYKKLF. CDR3 coding DNA: TGTGCCTTGTGGGACCGCCTGCAGGGGAATTATAAGAAACTCTTT.

A few counts support this clone. The protein TCRdb lists belongs to a much larger clone and differs from this DNA's translation at residue 4, which points to a read error; the protein shown is made from the DNA. This specimen includes other DNA sequences encoding the same CDR3. The chain employs TRGV9 and TRGJP2. TCRdb lists no J gene, so it was determined here by aligning the DNA to germline. This CDR3 has 14 amino acids. The germline CDR1 and CDR2 sequences are GITISATS and ISYDGTV (reference sequence). The CDR3 sequence: CALREYSSDWIKTF. The CDR3 DNA follows: TGTGCCTTGAGGGAGTATAGTAGTGATTGGATCAAGACGTTT.

This clone was observed many times. A far larger clone is one base from this, pointing to a likely read error. This sample also contains other DNA sequences that code for the same CDR3. Here the V gene is TRGV4, but the J gene went uncalled. Germline V gene sequence: CDR1 EGSTGY, CDR2 YDSYTSSV. This CDR3 region has 14 residues. This chain's CDR3 is CATWDGPGYYKKLF. The DNA of the CDR3 is TGTGCCACCTGGGATGGGCCTGGATATTATAAAAAACTCTTT.

There are many counts of this clone. This chain links TRGV4 with TRGJ1 or TRGJ2. The trim removed 3 bases at V and 9 bases at J, leaving 20 bases unmatched. This CDR3 is built from 16 residues. Germline V gives CDR1 EGSTGY, CDR2 YDSYTSSV. CDR3: CATWDTRRGVMGKKLF. The DNA of the CDR3 is TGTGCCACCTGGGATACCCGCCGGGGGGTCATGGGTAAGAAACTCTTT.

There are many counts of this clone. The rearrangement uses TRGV4 and TRGJ1 or TRGJ2. J was trimmed by 3 bases and V by 5 bases; bases with no gene match: 13. This CDR3 spans 15 amino acids. CDR1 is EGSTGY, CDR2 YDSYTSSV, per germline. CDR3 region: CATWGGPSLYYKKLF. The CDR3 DNA sequence: TGTGCCACCTGGGGTGGCCCCTCCCTTTATTATAAGAAACTCTTT.

As to this clone: The amino acid sequence in TCRdb belongs to a much larger clone and departs from this DNA's translation at residue 3, likely a sequencing read error; the sequence shown is translated from the DNA. The V gene is TRGV9, the J gene TRGJ1 or TRGJ2. The J gene, missing from TCRdb, was assigned here through DNA to germline matching. CDR1 GITISATS and CDR2 ISYDGTV come from the germline V gene (reference sequence). The CDR3 has 11 amino acids. CDR3 in amino acids: CASWEVFEKLF. CDR3 DNA sequence: TGTGCCTCGTGGGAGGTGTTTGAGAAACTCTTT.

In this sample, this clone turned up many times. The rearrangement links TRGV3 to TRGJ1 or TRGJ2. Germline V gene data show CDR1 as VTNTFY and CDR2 as YDVSTARD (reference sequence). The CDR3 length is 13 residues. The V segment lost 2 bases and the J segment 7 bases; nucleotides outside the gene matches: 8. The CDR3 protein is CATWDTGDYKKLF. The DNA for the CDR3 is TGTGCCACCTGGGACACTGGAGACTATAAGAAACTCTTT.